The 31 T cell receptor beta chains below come from one sample, sequenced in a study of T cell repertoires in cytomegalovirus infection. No cognate antigen is known for these TCRs. Each CDR3 protein gets one entry after TCRdb re-called the reads with MiXCR. Counted here are approximately 590,000 distinct CDR3 sequences, around two fifths occurring once; the ten biggest clones make up around 46%. Sequences were derived from cultured PBMCs, sampled from culture after CMV antigen stimulation. These receptors all come from a human donor in good health (CMV status not recorded). Some clones in this sample may be carry-over from other donors' samples.

The chain is built from TRBV3-1 and TRBJ1-3; no definite D call. This CDR3 is built from 17 residues. Germline V CDR1 and CDR2: LGHDT, YNNKEL (reference sequence). The V gene lost 3 bases and the J gene lost 0 bases, with 15 bases spanning the gap. The CDR3 loop is CASSQRIGISSGNTIYF. CDR3 DNA: TGTGCCAGCAGCCAGCGGATCGGGATAAGCTCTGGAAACACCATATATTTT. The full variable domain, its missing parts supplied by reference TRBV3-1 and TRBJ1-3, is DTAVSQTPKYLVTQMGNDKSIKCEQNLGHDTMYWYKQDSKKFLKIMFSYNNKELIINETVPNRFSPKSPDKAHLNLHINSLELGDSAVYFCASSQRIGISSGNTIYFGEGSWLTVV.

This chain connects TRBV14 to TRBJ2-1, with 8 bases aligning to TRBD2. J was trimmed by 10 bases and V by 4 bases; bases with no gene match: 18. This CDR3 is built from 17 residues. Germline lookup yields CDR1 SGHDN and CDR2 FVKESK. This chain's CDR3 is CASSRSRGTPGLEEQFF. The DNA of the CDR3 is TGTGCCAGCAGCCGAAGCAGGGGTACGCCGGGACTAGAAGAGCAGTTCTTC.

The chain has TRBV7-9 and TRBJ2-7; no clear D. The CDR3 extends over 13 amino acids. CDR1 and CDR2 (germline): SEHNR, FQNEAQ (reference sequence). Trimming removed 4 bases at V and 6 bases at J, with 13 bases between. CDR3 sequence reads: CASSSGPFSEQYF. CDR3 bases: TGTGCCAGCAGCTCGGGTCCGTTTAGCGAGCAGTACTTC.

A few counts support this clonotype. The V call is TRBV7-2, the J call TRBJ2-1; D is possibly TRBD2 (6 bases). The V end was cut by 5 bases, the J end by 6 bases, with 14 bases between. In germline, CDR1 is SGHTA, CDR2 FQGNSA. This CDR3 spans 14 amino acids. The CDR3 DNA is TGTGCCAGCAGCCAAAATCGGAGGGCCAATGAGCAGTTCTTC. As protein: CASSQNRRANEQFF.

This chain uses TRBV2 with TRBJ2-3; the match to TRBD1 covers 11 bases. CDR3 length: 19 amino acids. Germline lookup yields CDR1 SNHLY and CDR2 FYNNEI. The junction had 13 bases not matched to a gene; V was cut back by 5 bases and J by 0 bases. CDR3 in DNA: TGTGCCAGCAGTTGGACAGGGGGCGCGTCCGGGGGTAGCACAGATACGCAGTATTTT. Encoded protein: CASSWTGGASGGSTDTQYF.

The chain joins TRBV5-4 to TRBJ2-3; TRBD1 or TRBD2 may be the D gene (5 bases each). V shed 4 bases and J shed 6 bases, with 12 bases lying between them. The CDR3 spans 13 residues. Germline lookup yields CDR1 SGHNT and CDR2 YYREEE (reference sequence). The CDR3, as DNA: TGTGCCAGCAGCCCCCCCGGGGACGATACGCAGTATTTT. It is translated as CASSPPGDDTQYF.

CDR3 sequence (DNA): TGTGCCAGCAGCACCCGAGGGAAGAGAAGCTCTGGGGCCAACGTCCTGACTTTC. Encoded protein: CASSTRGKRSSGANVLTF. The chain carries TRBV7-2 and TRBJ2-6, with D possibly TRBD2 on 5 matching bases. The CDR3 is 18 residues long. Germline V gene data show CDR1 as SGHTA and CDR2 as FQGNSA. Trimming stripped 5 bases from V and 0 bases from J, with 17 bases between.

The V call is TRBV19, the J call TRBJ1-1, with D unresolved. The length of the CDR3 is 14 residues. Germline V lookup: CDR1 LNHDA, CDR2 SQIVND (reference sequence). The ends were cut back, 5 bases at V and 0 bases at J, with 10 bases in the middle. The CDR3 loop is CASSQTAMNTEAFF. The CDR3, as DNA: TGTGCCAGTAGTCAGACGGCCATGAACACTGAAGCTTTCTTT.

The genes are TRBV20-1 and TRBJ2-3; TRBD1 agrees at 9 bases. Germline lookup yields CDR1 DFQATT and CDR2 SNEGSKA (reference sequence). V shed 3 bases, J shed 3 bases, and the junction held 4 bases outside the gene matches. The CDR3 consists of 14 residues. The CDR3 loop is CSASKGQGTDTQYF. The CDR3 bases are TGCAGTGCTAGTAAGGGACAGGGAACAGATACGCAGTATTTT.

This clonotype was recorded at least ten times. This chain links TRBV7-2 with TRBJ2-5; TRBD1 is a possible D gene (6 bases). The ends were cut back, 5 bases at V and 4 bases at J, with 14 bases in the middle. Germline V gene sequence: CDR1 SGHTA, CDR2 FQGNSA. The CDR3 is 14 residues long. The CDR3 loop is CASSQLDSSETQYF. As DNA, the CDR3 is TGTGCCAGCAGCCAACTGGACAGTTCAGAGACCCAGTACTTC.

This clonotype was seen repeatedly, ten times or more. The chain links TRBV7-2 to TRBJ1-2, with TRBD1 as a possible D gene (5 bases). This CDR3 is 15 amino acids long. With 1 base removed from V and 2 bases from J, the gap between germline ends came to 11 bases. Germline V gene sequence: CDR1 SGHTA, CDR2 FQGNSA. The CDR3 sequence is CASSLGGPNNYGYTF. CDR3 sequence (DNA): TGTGCCAGCAGCTTAGGGGGACCGAACAACTATGGCTACACCTTC.

This clonotype was seen once. The chain employs TRBV7-9 and TRBJ2-7; tentatively, D is TRBD1 (6 bases). V dropped 5 bases and J dropped 2 bases, with 13 bases sitting between them. CDR1 and CDR2 (germline): SEHNR, FQNEAQ (reference sequence). The CDR3 is made up of 14 amino acids. The CDR3 spells CASSRRDNPYEQYF. The CDR3 region has the DNA TGTGCCAGCAGCAGACGGGACAACCCCTACGAGCAGTACTTC.

The V and J genes are TRBV24-1 and TRBJ2-3; D ambiguous. The germline V gene has CDR1 KGHDR and CDR2 SFDVKD. This CDR3 spans 14 amino acids. V lost 3 bases, J lost 4 bases, and 10 bases lay in between. CDR3 in DNA: TGTGCCACCAGTGATCCCCCCCCGTCAGATACGCAGTATTTT. Its protein is CATSDPPPSDTQYF.

In its sample, this clonotype was seen a few times. This rearrangement joins TRBV11-2 to TRBJ2-7; 8 bases agree with TRBD1. V lost 5 bases and J lost 6; bases outside the gene matches: 12. The CDR3 is made up of 15 amino acids. Looked up from germline, CDR1 is SGHAT and CDR2 is FQNNGV. CDR3 residues: CASSIGTGFSAEQYF. The CDR3 coding sequence is TGTGCCAGCAGCATCGGGACAGGCTTTTCCGCCGAGCAGTACTTC.

This clonotype was found many times. This chain joins TRBV7-2 and TRBJ2-1; tentative D call: TRBD1 (6 bases). V dropped 5 bases and J dropped 2 bases, with 13 bases sitting between them. Germline CDR1 and CDR2: SGHTA and FQGNSA. This CDR3 is 15 amino acids long. CDR3 sequence: CASSGKGQPYNEQFF. The CDR3 bases are TGTGCCAGCAGCGGGAAGGGACAACCCTACAATGAGCAGTTCTTC. The full variable domain, in which reference TRBV7-2 and TRBJ2-1 provide the parts outside the CDR3, is GAGVSQSPSNKVTEKGKDVELRCDPISGHTALYWYRQSLGQGLEFLIYFQGNSAPDKSGLPSDRFSAERTGGSVSTLTIQRTQQEDSAVYLCASSGKGQPYNEQFFGPGTRLTVL.

The V and J genes are TRBV7-8 and TRBJ2-3, with TRBD1 identical over 9 bases. Germline CDR1 SGHVS, CDR2 FQNEAQ. The V segment lost 3 bases and the J segment 3 bases; nucleotides outside the gene matches: 4. The CDR3 contains 15 residues. The CDR3 sequence: CASSFLDRGTDTQYF. For the CDR3, the DNA is TGTGCCAGCAGCTTCTTGGACAGGGGAACAGATACGCAGTATTTT.

The chain employs TRBV4-3 and TRBJ2-1; TRBD2 matches at 9 bases. Looked up from germline, CDR1 is LGHNA and CDR2 is YSLEER. The CDR3 spans 15 residues. The trim removed 2 bases at V and 7 bases at J, leaving 6 bases unmatched. The DNA for the CDR3 is TGCGCCAGCAGCCAAAACAGCGGGAGGAAGAATGAGCAGTTCTTC. Residues: CASSQNSGRKNEQFF.

The chain employs TRBV4-3 and TRBJ2-7, with D possibly being TRBD1 (5 bases). From germline, CDR1 is LGHNA and CDR2 YSLEER. The CDR3 sequence is 16 residues long. V lost 4 bases and J lost 4, with 20 bases in between. CDR3 DNA: TGCGCCAGCAGCCCCAAGGAGACGGACATACCGTACGAGCAGTACTTC. Its translation is CASSPKETDIPYEQYF.

The CDR3 nucleotides are TGTGCCAGCAGTTACGCTTCCGTTTCGGGGACAGATACGCAGTATTTT. It yields the protein CASSYASVSGTDTQYF. The chain joins TRBV6-6 to TRBJ2-3; TRBD2 is a possible D gene (5 bases). V was cut by 2 bases and J by 3 bases, with 15 bases left in between. Germline V gene sequence: CDR1 MNHNY, CDR2 SVGAGI (reference sequence). CDR3 size: 16 residues.

CDR3 nucleotides: TGTGCCAGCAGCTTAGGACCAACCTGGAATGAGCAGTTCTTC. Its protein product is CASSLGPTWNEQFF. V gene TRBV5-5 combines with J gene TRBJ2-1, with unresolved D. Trimming cost V 2 bases and J 7 bases, with 13 bases left between them. The CDR3 has 14 residues. The V gene's germline CDR1 is SGHKS and CDR2 YYEKEE (reference sequence). The variable domain in full, with the rest retrieved from reference TRBV5-5 and TRBJ2-1, is DAGVTQSPTHLIKTRGQQVTLRCSPISGHKSVSWYQQVLGQGPQFIFQYYEKEERGRGNFPDRFSARQFPNYSSELNVNALLLGDSALYLCASSLGPTWNEQFFGPGTRLTVL.

V and J are TRBV12-3 or TRBV12-4 and TRBJ2-7, with 8 positions matching TRBD1. CDR3 length equals 15 residues. The trim removed 6 bases at V and 3 bases at J, leaving 10 bases unmatched. The DNA for the CDR3 is TGTGCCAGCAGGGCCGGACAGGGTTCGTTCTACGAGCAGTACTTC. It is translated as CASRAGQGSFYEQYF.

The chain uses TRBV7-4 and TRBJ2-5, with TRBD2 identical over 9 bases. V was clipped by 3 bases and J by 2 bases; unmatched bases: 10. Germline V gene data show CDR1 as SGHVT and CDR2 as SQSDAQ. The CDR3 totals 17 residues. This CDR3 is CASSFWASGTLQETQYF. The CDR3 nucleotides read TGTGCCAGCAGCTTTTGGGCTAGCGGGACCCTTCAAGAGACCCAGTACTTC.

The rearrangement uses TRBV6-2 or TRBV6-3 and TRBJ1-1, with D possibly matching TRBD1 (6 bases). The CDR3 is 15 amino acids. With 2 bases removed from V and 3 bases from J, the gap between germline ends came to 13 bases. Germline V gene data show CDR1 as MNHEY and CDR2 as SVGEGT. CDR3 residues: CASSYEGEDYTEAFF. The CDR3, as DNA: TGTGCCAGCAGTTACGAGGGGGAGGATTACACTGAAGCTTTCTTT.

This clonotype was counted only a few times. The chain links TRBV7-6 to TRBJ2-1, with 12 bases aligning to TRBD2. This CDR3 region has 15 residues. V gave up 5 bases and J gave up 10 bases; unmatched junction bases: 9. Germline loops: CDR1 SGHVS, CDR2 FNYEAQ. The DNA for the CDR3 is TGTGCCAGCAGCCGAAGACTAGCGGGAGTTGGGGAGCAGTTCTTC. As protein: CASSRRLAGVGEQFF.

Only a few counts were recorded for this clonotype. The chain couples TRBV20-1 to TRBJ2-3, with D possibly TRBD1 on 5 matching bases. The CDR3 has 13 residues. Trimming cost V 0 bases and J 6 bases, with 10 bases left between them. Germline V gene data show CDR1 as DFQATT and CDR2 as SNEGSKA (reference sequence). CDR3 sequence reads: CSARDLGRDTQYF. DNA of the CDR3: TGCAGTGCTAGAGATCTGGGGCGGGATACGCAGTATTTT.

This clonotype appeared a few times. The chain joins TRBV7-2 to TRBJ1-2; 7 positions match TRBD1. V shed 1 base and J 7 bases; nucleotides not matched to a gene: 12. Germline values: CDR1 SGHTA, CDR2 FQGNSA. This CDR3 is built from 16 residues. The CDR3 region is CASSLVMVDRAGGYTF. The CDR3 DNA is TGTGCCAGCAGCTTAGTAATGGTTGACAGGGCTGGTGGCTACACCTTC.

This clonotype has more than one count but fewer than ten. The chain employs TRBV7-4 and TRBJ2-1; D might be TRBD2 (5 bases). Per the germline V gene, CDR1 is SGHVT and CDR2 is SQSDAQ. Trimming left V 6 bases short and J 5 bases short, with 14 bases between. CDR3 length: 14 residues. The CDR3 DNA is TGTGCCAGCAGGCCTCCGGGGTACGACAATGAGCAGTTCTTC. Translation: CASRPPGYDNEQFF.

Written as DNA, the CDR3 is TGTGCCAGCAGCCTTGGGCGGGGCAGGGAGAGGTTGGAGACCCAGTACTTC. It specifies CASSLGRGRERLETQYF. This rearrangement joins TRBV11-2 to TRBJ2-5; possible D gene TRBD2, 6 bases. V gave up 5 bases and J gave up 5 bases, with 24 bases separating them. This CDR3 comprises 17 residues. Germline V CDR1 and CDR2: SGHAT, FQNNGV.

This clonotype was counted only a few times. This chain's CDR3 is CASSFRETGELFF. The CDR3 DNA reads as TGTGCCAGCAGCTTCAGGGAAACCGGGGAGCTGTTTTTT. The genes are TRBV7-2 and TRBJ2-2, with D perhaps matching TRBD1 (5 bases). Germline assignment: CDR1 SGHTA and CDR2 FQGNSA. V lost 3 bases and J 5 bases, leaving 7 bases between the germline ends. The CDR3 covers 13 residues.

The chain joins TRBV12-3 or TRBV12-4 to TRBJ2-7, with D perhaps being TRBD1 or TRBD2 (6 bases each). V lost 3 bases and J lost 11, with 20 bases in between. The CDR3 covers 14 residues. CDR3 in DNA: TGTGCCAGCAGTTTCTCACGACTAGGGGGTGTTGAGTACTTC. Its protein product is CASSFSRLGGVEYF.

The V call is TRBV7-2, the J call TRBJ2-3, with D possibly matching TRBD2 (5 bases). Trimming took off 5 bases at V and 6 bases at J, with 18 bases between the two ends. Germline assignment: CDR1 SGHTA and CDR2 FQGNSA. This CDR3 has 15 residues. The chain's CDR3 is CASSGLEGPRDTQYF. CDR3 in DNA: TGTGCCAGCAGCGGACTGGAAGGCCCACGGGATACGCAGTATTTT.